This TCR beta chain was found in a study of blood T cell repertoires in COVID-19. Trimming cost V 5 bases and J 1 base; bases outside gene matches: 7. CDR1 is MNHEY, CDR2 SMNVEV, per germline (reference sequence). The CDR3 consists of 15 residues. Assay: immunoSEQ multiplex PCR; the TCRdb copy retains only in-frame clones and omits some. This sample yields some 250,000 clones, of which over 75% are seen a single time; approximately 0.7% belongs to the top ten. The chain is built from TRBV27 and TRBJ1-1; TRBD1 agrees at 7 bases. This receptor was identified in a human donor in a cohort sampled during active COVID-19. Sequencing was performed on peripheral blood. CDR3 in DNA: TGTGCCAGCAGTAGAAGGGGACAGCCGAACACTGAAGCTTTCTTT. This codes for CASSRRGQPNTEAFF.